Below, 26 T cell receptor beta chains from the same sample are listed, as sequenced in a study of T cells after yellow fever vaccination. TCRdb re-called the 5' RACE reads with MiXCR, one entry per CDR3 protein. The table has around 25,000 distinct CDR3 sequences, roughly 4.5% seen once. The sequencing used PBMCs, either bulk or a sorted T-cell subset (CD4+, CD8+, memory, or dextramer-sorted; not recorded which), collected on the day of the yellow fever booster vaccination. The receptors originated from a man aged 18 to 30 who received the YFV17D yellow fever vaccine.

The chain employs TRBV20-1 and TRBJ2-1; 8 nucleotides line up with TRBD2. This CDR3 comprises 16 residues. The V and J ends lost 0 bases and 0 bases, in that order; junction bases with no gene match: 4. Germline values: CDR1 DFQATT, CDR2 SNEGSKA (reference sequence). CDR3 bases: TGCAGTGCTAGAGATTATAGCGGGACCTCCTACAATGAGCAGTTCTTC. Translation gives CSARDYSGTSYNEQFF.

This clonotype occurred many times. The chain joins TRBV7-2 to TRBJ1-2, with unresolved D. Trimming took 5 bases from V and 5 from J, leaving 9 bases between them. The V gene's germline CDR1 is SGHTA and CDR2 FQGNSA. This CDR3 is built from 12 residues. CDR3 DNA sequence: TGTGCCAGCAGCATTCAATCTTATGGCTACACCTTC. Residues: CASSIQSYGYTF.

The V call is TRBV3-1, the J call TRBJ2-1; D is ambiguous. V lost 5 bases to trimming and J lost 7 bases, with 9 bases between them. This CDR3 spans 12 amino acids. The germline V gene encodes CDR1 LGHDT and CDR2 YNNKEL (reference sequence). This chain's CDR3 is CASSYGLNEQFF. Here the CDR3 DNA reads TGTGCCAGCAGCTACGGGTTGAATGAGCAGTTCTTC.

In this sample, this clonotype turned up many times. This chain joins TRBV5-6 and TRBJ1-6, with D maybe TRBD1 (6 bases). The CDR3 covers 15 residues. Germline CDR1 and CDR2: SGHDT and YYEEEE. V lost 7 bases and J lost 0, with 11 bases in between. The DNA of the CDR3 is TGTGCCAGCGGGGGCCTGAGCTCCTATAATTCACCCCTCCACTTT. Translation gives CASGGLSSYNSPLHF.

V is TRBV25-1 and J is TRBJ2-6; no firm D call. This CDR3 spans 16 amino acids. Trimming cost V 0 bases and J 0 bases, with 6 bases left between them. Germline CDR1 MGHDK, CDR2 SYGVNS. The CDR3: CASSEYLGSGANVLTF. CDR3 nucleotide sequence: TGTGCCAGCAGTGAATACTTGGGCTCTGGGGCCAACGTCCTGACTTTC. Using reference TRBV25-1 and TRBJ2-6 for the parts outside the CDR3, the full variable domain is EADIYQTPRYLVIGTGKKITLECSQTMGHDKMYWYQQDPGMELHLIHYSYGVNSTEKGDLSSESTVSRIRTEHFPLTLESARPSHTSQYLCASSEYLGSGANVLTFGAGSRLTVL.

This clonotype was recorded at least ten times. This chain links TRBV6-2 or TRBV6-3 with TRBJ1-5; no firm D call. The V gene's germline CDR1 is MNHEY and CDR2 SVGEGT. The CDR3 spans 15 residues. V was shortened by 5 bases and J by 2 bases, with 13 bases between the two germline ends. CDR3 loop: CASSGRPDGNQPQHF. Written as DNA, the CDR3 is TGTGCCAGCAGTGGCCGACCGGACGGCAATCAGCCCCAGCATTTT.

This clonotype has more than one count but fewer than ten. This chain connects TRBV11-2 to TRBJ2-5, with TRBD2 matching over 9 bases. The germline gives CDR1 SGHAT, CDR2 FQNNGV. V lost 5 bases, J lost 5 bases, and 12 bases stayed unmatched. This CDR3 has 16 amino acids. CDR3 region: CASSHGRRGGSETQYF. CDR3 in DNA: TGTGCCAGCAGCCATGGCCGGCGGGGGGGATCGGAGACCCAGTACTTC.

At least ten counts were recorded for this clonotype. V is TRBV7-2 and J is TRBJ2-5; D may be TRBD1 or TRBD2 (5 bases each). V lost 2 bases, J lost 3 bases, and 7 bases lay in between. Looked up from germline, CDR1 is SGHTA and CDR2 is FQGNSA. The CDR3 spans 13 residues. The CDR3 DNA follows: TGTGCCAGCAGCTTACAGGGAGAAGAGACCCAGTACTTC. Translation: CASSLQGEETQYF.

The table lists this clonotype with many counts. V is TRBV29-1 and J is TRBJ2-7; 7 positions match TRBD1. There are 12 residues in the CDR3. With 4 bases clipped from V and 2 bases from J, the junction kept 2 bases outside the gene matches. The germline CDR1 and CDR2 sequences are SQVTM and ANQGSEA. This CDR3 is CSVGQGAYEQYV. Here the CDR3 DNA reads TGCAGCGTTGGTCAGGGGGCCTACGAGCAGTACGTC.

The chain carries TRBV19 and TRBJ2-1; D is possibly TRBD1 (5 bases). Looked up from germline, CDR1 is LNHDA and CDR2 is SQIVND (reference sequence). V was clipped by 4 bases and J by 3 bases, with 13 bases between them. The CDR3 covers 15 residues. The CDR3 loop reads CASSTQTESYNEQFF. CDR3 DNA: TGTGCCAGTAGTACCCAGACAGAGAGCTACAATGAGCAGTTCTTC.

This clonotype was recorded at least ten times. The chain's CDR3 is CASSLSANTEAFF. The CDR3 DNA reads as TGTGCCAGCAGCTTATCAGCGAACACTGAAGCTTTCTTT. The chain links TRBV7-3 to TRBJ1-1; D is unclear. Looked up from germline, CDR1 is SGHTA and CDR2 is FQGTGA. There are 13 residues in the CDR3. V shed 2 bases and J shed 1 base, with 5 bases lying between them.

This clonotype was observed many times. The chain combines TRBV9 with TRBJ2-1; D call uncertain. Trimming cost V 0 bases and J 4 bases, with 2 bases left between them. The CDR3 runs to 12 residues. Germline V gene data show CDR1 as SGDLS and CDR2 as YYNGEE. As DNA, the CDR3 is TGTGCCAGCAGCGTAGATTACAATGAGCAGTTCTTC. This gives the protein CASSVDYNEQFF.

In its sample, this clonotype was seen many times. This chain uses TRBV5-1 with TRBJ2-2, with D hard to call. Germline values: CDR1 SGHRS, CDR2 YFSETQ. Trimming stripped 1 base from V and 8 bases from J, with 9 bases between. The CDR3 sequence is 13 residues long. The CDR3 sequence: CASSLNSAGELFF. CDR3 nucleotides: TGCGCCAGCAGCTTGAACAGTGCTGGGGAGCTGTTTTTT.

This rearrangement joins TRBV11-2 to TRBJ1-1; no clear D gene. This CDR3 region has 13 residues. The germline V gene has CDR1 SGHAT and CDR2 FQNNGV. The V end was cut by 3 bases, the J end by 2 bases, with 7 bases between. The CDR3 region is CASSLRRNTEAFF. CDR3 nucleotides: TGTGCCAGCAGCTTGAGGAGAAACACTGAAGCTTTCTTT.

This clonotype was seen at least ten times. The V and J genes are TRBV12-3 or TRBV12-4 and TRBJ2-5; TRBD2 aligns across 11 bases. V lost 1 base, J lost 1 base, and 5 bases stayed unmatched. The CDR3 loop spans 17 amino acids. This CDR3 reads CASSLGMTSGVQETQYF. The DNA of the CDR3 is TGTGCCAGCAGTTTAGGGATGACTAGCGGGGTCCAAGAGACCCAGTACTTC.

The rearrangement links TRBV4-2 to TRBJ2-2, with D maybe TRBD1 (5 bases). V lost 8 bases to trimming and J lost 6 bases, with 16 bases between them. The CDR3 covers 14 residues. In germline, CDR1 is LGHNA, CDR2 YNFKEQ. CDR3 sequence (DNA): TGTGCCAGCGCCCCGCGCAGGGCGTCCGGGGAGCTGTTTTTT. This translates into CASAPRRASGELFF.

This clonotype was counted only a few times. The J gene is TRBJ1-4, the V gene TRBV6-2 or TRBV6-3, with D unresolved. V lost 6 bases and J 7 bases, leaving 15 bases between the germline ends. CDR3 length: 14 residues. Germline V CDR1 and CDR2: MNHEY, SVGEGT. Here the CDR3 DNA reads TGTGCCAGCAGGGGATTAGGAGACCGTGAAAAACTGTTTTTT. Its translation is CASRGLGDREKLFF.

The table lists this clonotype with many counts. The chain employs TRBV5-5 and TRBJ2-7, with D perhaps TRBD2 (5 bases). The CDR3 length is 13 residues. The V gene's germline CDR1 is SGHKS and CDR2 YYEKEE (reference sequence). V lost 4 bases and J 6 bases, leaving 14 bases between the germline ends. DNA of the CDR3: TGTGCCAGCAGCCCCCGTCCTGGAGGCGAGCAGTACTTC. Its translation: CASSPRPGGEQYF.

This clonotype was recorded at least ten times. The V and J genes are TRBV2 and TRBJ2-7; TRBD1 or TRBD2 may be the D gene (5 bases each). The V gene's germline CDR1 is SNHLY and CDR2 FYNNEI. Deletions cut 8 bases from V and 7 bases from J, with 12 bases between. The CDR3 consists of 11 residues. The CDR3 DNA reads as TGTGCCAGCCAGGGAACGGGGGAGCAGTACGTC. Its translation: CASQGTGEQYV.

The chain links TRBV11-2 to TRBJ2-1; a weak D match, TRBD2 (5 bases). The CDR3 has 15 amino acids. CDR1 is SGHAT, CDR2 FQNNGV, per germline. V was pared by 5 bases and J by 8 bases, with 19 bases between. The DNA of the CDR3 is TGTGCCAGCAGCCGTAGAATACCCCCCGGGGATGAGCAGTTCTTC. It yields the protein CASSRRIPPGDEQFF.

This clonotype rates as medium-sized. The rearrangement joins TRBV12-3 or TRBV12-4 to TRBJ1-1, with D unclear. The CDR3 is 10 residues long. V was shortened by 6 bases and J by 4 bases, with 3 bases between the two germline ends. The CDR3 protein is CASRGTEAFF. The DNA of the CDR3 is TGTGCCAGCAGGGGCACTGAAGCTTTCTTT.

This clonotype was seen at least ten times. The chain is built from TRBV5-1 and TRBJ1-2; TRBD1 matches 7 bases. There are 14 residues in the CDR3. Germline CDR1 reads SGHRS; CDR2 reads YFSETQ. V gave up 4 bases and J gave up 4 bases; unmatched junction bases: 7. The CDR3 DNA sequence: TGCGCCAGCAGCGAAGGACAGGTGGGCTATGGCTACACCTTC. Its translation: CASSEGQVGYGYTF.

This chain uses TRBV11-1 with TRBJ2-3; 7 nucleotides match TRBD1. The CDR3 spans 17 residues. Trimming took 5 bases from V and 1 from J; bases not matched to a gene: 12. The V gene's germline CDR1 is SGHAT and CDR2 FQDESV (reference sequence). CDR3 amino acids: CASSRQRGLGGTDTQYF. CDR3 nucleotide sequence: TGTGCCAGCAGCCGACAAAGGGGGCTTGGCGGCACAGATACGCAGTATTTT. The full variable domain, its missing parts supplied by reference TRBV11-1 and TRBJ2-3, is EAEVAQSPRYKITEKSQAVAFWCDPISGHATLYWYRQILGQGPELLVQFQDESVVDDSQLPKDRFSAERLKGVDSTLKIQPAELGDSAMYLCASSRQRGLGGTDTQYFGPGTRLTVL.

Sample share makes this clonotype medium-sized. DNA of the CDR3: TGTGCCAGCAGCTTCCTCCCGGGGGATACGCAGTATTTT. This codes for CASSFLPGDTQYF. The J gene is TRBJ2-3, the V gene TRBV7-2; perhaps TRBD2 as D (5 bases). Germline CDR1 is SGHTA and CDR2 is FQGNSA. Trimming took 3 bases from V and 6 from J, leaving 10 bases between them. CDR3 length: 13 residues.

This clonotype was counted between two and nine times. The rearrangement uses TRBV20-1 and TRBJ2-1; 9 nucleotides match TRBD1. Per germline, CDR1 DFQATT and CDR2 SNEGSKA (reference sequence). This CDR3 is built from 14 residues. The V gene end was trimmed by 6 bases and the J gene end by 3 bases; junction bases not matched to a gene: 6. This CDR3 is CSAQPGQGYNEQFF. In DNA, the CDR3 is TGCAGTGCACAACCGGGACAGGGCTACAATGAGCAGTTCTTC.

This clonotype was seen many times. The chain recombines TRBV20-1 with TRBJ2-7; 8 positions match TRBD1. This CDR3 has 13 residues. Germline V CDR1 and CDR2: DFQATT, SNEGSKA (reference sequence). The CDR3 DNA reads as TGCAGCCCTCGGGACAGGAGATCCTACGAGCAGTACTTC. Translation gives CSPRDRRSYEQYF.